Here is one TCR beta chain with its context. Germline assignment: CDR1 SGHTA and CDR2 FQGNSA. The V segment lost 3 bases and the J segment 3 bases; nucleotides outside the gene matches: 6. The CDR3 has 16 amino acids. In the authors' workflow: The authors estimated nucleated cell counts from reference gene primer amplification. Clones were sequenced by immunoSEQ multiplex PCR, and TCRdb holds only the in-frame ones, with some missing. From that table come the V and J calls and clone size; the DNA was used to work out D and trimming. The data hold tens of thousands of clones, with approximately 84% observed a single time. The sample belongs to a study of blood T cell repertoires in COVID-19.

The receptor comes from a man between 50 and 59 years old with acute or convalescent COVID-19. Source material: peripheral blood. The chain joins TRBV7-2 to TRBJ2-7; 12 bases fit TRBD2. The CDR3 region is CASSFSTSGRRYEQYF. Here the CDR3 DNA reads TGTGCCAGCAGCTTTAGCACTAGCGGGAGGCGCTACGAGCAGTACTTC.